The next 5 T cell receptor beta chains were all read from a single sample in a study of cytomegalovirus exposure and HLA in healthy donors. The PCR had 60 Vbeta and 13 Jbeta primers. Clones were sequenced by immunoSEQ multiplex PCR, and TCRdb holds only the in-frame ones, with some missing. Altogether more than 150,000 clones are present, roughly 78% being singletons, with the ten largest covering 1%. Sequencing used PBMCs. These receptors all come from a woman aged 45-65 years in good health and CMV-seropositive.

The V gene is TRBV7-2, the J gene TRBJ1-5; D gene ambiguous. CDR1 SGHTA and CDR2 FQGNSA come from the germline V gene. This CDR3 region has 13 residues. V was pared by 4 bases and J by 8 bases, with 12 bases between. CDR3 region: CASSSRAGEPQHF. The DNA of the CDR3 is TGTGCCAGCAGCTCGAGGGCAGGAGAGCCCCAGCATTTT.

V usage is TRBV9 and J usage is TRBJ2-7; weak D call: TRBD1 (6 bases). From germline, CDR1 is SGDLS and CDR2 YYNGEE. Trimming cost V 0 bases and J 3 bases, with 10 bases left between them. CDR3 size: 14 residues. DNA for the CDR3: TGTGCCAGCAGCGTAGAGGGGGACCTCTACGAGCAGTACTTC. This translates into CASSVEGDLYEQYF.

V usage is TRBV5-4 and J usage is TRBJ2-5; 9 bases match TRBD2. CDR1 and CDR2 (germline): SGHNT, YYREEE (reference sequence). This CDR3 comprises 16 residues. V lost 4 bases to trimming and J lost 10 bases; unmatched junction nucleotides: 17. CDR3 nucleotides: TGTGCCAGCAGCCCCGCTAGCGGGACCTTTCTGGAACTCCAGTACTTC. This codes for CASSPASGTFLELQYF.

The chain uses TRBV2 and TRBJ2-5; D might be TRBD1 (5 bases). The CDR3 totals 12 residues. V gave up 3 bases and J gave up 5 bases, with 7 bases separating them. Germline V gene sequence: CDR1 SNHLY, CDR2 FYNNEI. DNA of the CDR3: TGTGCCAGCAGTGAGGGGCGGGAGACCCAGTACTTC. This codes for CASSEGRETQYF.

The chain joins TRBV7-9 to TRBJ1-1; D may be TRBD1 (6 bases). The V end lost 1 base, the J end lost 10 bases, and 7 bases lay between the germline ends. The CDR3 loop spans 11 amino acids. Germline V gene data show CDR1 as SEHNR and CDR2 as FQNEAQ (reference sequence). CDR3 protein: CASSLGGRAFF. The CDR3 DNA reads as TGTGCCAGCAGCTTAGGGGGGCGAGCTTTCTTT.